This TCR beta chain was documented in a study of regulatory T cells in long-lasting Graves disease (dated by TCRdb to about 2021). Concerning the study at large: In the newly diagnosed Graves' disease group, patients had been taking antithyroid drugs for less than 3 months. Persistent Graves' disease patients were compared with newly diagnosed Graves' disease patients by peripheral blood TCR sequencing and RNA sequencing. The study was registered as a clinical trial and conducted in China. A total of around 33 samples were covered by TCR sequencing, comprising some 13 persistent and around 20 newly diagnosed Graves' disease patients.

Receptor libraries were prepared by multiplex PCR. Sequenced using an Illumina HiSeq 4000. iRepertoire HTBI primers and Arm-PCR amplification of CDR3 regions were used to construct TCR beta libraries. Before sequencing, the PCR products underwent gel purification. Processing in the source paper ran as follows. Gene usage analysis of CDR3 amino acid clonotypes relied on the approximately 60 TRBV and 14 TRBJ segments identified across samples. COPE and FqMerger were used to merge the filtered high-quality paired reads into contigs. BLAST was used to align contigs to IMGT TRBV, TRBD and TRBJ reference genes, and CDR3 was defined according to IMGT. Clonotypes above 0.1% frequency were classified as highly expanded clones. Shannon entropy served as the measure of repertoire diversity, while the Gini coefficient captured V-J evenness. A clonotype found in more than one individual was treated as public. The public reads were quality trimmed at Q25 with fastp and then assembled into clones with MiXCR by TCRdb, keeping productive beta chains. Each CDR3 protein appears once, grouped with its most common genes and DNA. The V and J calls were not made by the authors but by TCRdb's processing. The sample includes 440,000 or so distinct CDR3 sequences, with approximately 16% observed a single time. The ten largest clones capture roughly 10% of the sample.

What this sample's time point label stands for: newly diagnosed GD, antithyroid drugs for less than 3 months. For both TCR sequencing and RNA sequencing, RNA was extracted from PBMCs in TRIzol. The diagnosis of Graves' disease was made according to American Thyroid Association guidelines. Recruitment of patients was carried out at an endocrinology department in Xi'an, China. Each patient gave approximately 8.8 milliliters of peripheral blood, collected in an EDTA anticoagulant tube. Ficoll Paque Plus density gradient separation was used to isolate PBMCs, and no additional T cell sorting was done. An Agilent 2100 Bioanalyzer and agarose gel were used to check RNA quality, while a NanoDrop 2000 measured RNA concentration. Cut back by 7 bases and 11 bases, the V and J ends lie 14 bases apart. Spanning cysteine to phenylalanine, the CDR3 consists of 11 amino acids. The entry retains the CDR3 DNA only, 33 bases that are in frame from base 1.

Summary of the overall study and its limitations: Persistent patients shared more public clonotypes among themselves (around 2,700) than newly diagnosed patients did (about 970). Sequencing and analysis were restricted to the TCR beta chain. The authors acknowledged the small sample size as a limitation that may reduce accuracy. Because the primary lesion, thyroid tissue, could not be accessed, the study looked at peripheral blood alone. TRBV28, TRBJ1-2 and TRBJ2-5 were preferentially used in persistent disease, while TRBV20-1 and TRBJ2-1 were favored in newly diagnosed disease. Persistent Graves' disease patients showed lower TCR Shannon entropy and fewer highly expanded clones than newly diagnosed patients, suggesting clonal expansion.

This clonotype has ten or more counts. The antigen it recognizes is unknown. The record has no base qualities; no much larger clone is one base away. Another study also made use of these data, one on T cells in Graves' hyperthyroidism and ophthalmopathy. Taken from the second paper: Stable Graves' hyperthyroidism was defined as no progression to ophthalmopathy during 18 months of follow-up. Hyperthyroidism patients were newly diagnosed, with disease duration under 2 months, and aged 18 to 65 years. Exclusion was applied to patients with uncontrolled infections, other autoimmune diseases, pregnancy or lactation. Diagnoses were based on clinical symptoms, serum thyroxine and TRAb, thyroid ultrasound and orbital computed tomography. For the first round of RT-PCR on the TCR CDR3, the HTBI primer set was used together with the Qiagen OneStep RT-PCR kit. Most expanded thyroid clonotypes (frequency above 0.001) were also detected in blood, suggesting blood repertoires may reflect thyroid immune responses. A model built on a 13 V-J signature distinguished ophthalmopathy from stable hyperthyroidism, reaching around 87% sensitivity and about 81% specificity in cross-validation and 80%/75% in testing. In validation, the model predicted progression to ophthalmopathy with approximately 71% sensitivity and around 72% specificity, a median of approximately 6.7 months before onset. To identify TCR V-J signatures that set the groups apart, the researchers used a discovery cohort of approximately 98 patients, made up of 43 with Graves' ophthalmopathy and some 58 with stable Graves' hyperthyroidism. Prospective prediction of ophthalmopathy was tested in an independent validation cohort consisting of 18 hyperthyroidism patients and some 16 patients who later progressed to ophthalmopathy. The roughly 100 discovery patients were randomly divided into training and test sets at a 7:3 ratio. Thyroid tissue and blood T-cell repertoires from more than five Graves' hyperthyroidism patients were also compared in the study. After blood sampling, hyperthyroidism patients were treated with methimazole at a starting dose of 30 mg daily, and ophthalmopathy patients were treated with high-dose intravenous methylprednisolone. Libraries were constructed in a second round of multiplex PCR, after which size selection and purification were carried out. Paired-end sequencing of the libraries was performed with 100 bp reads on an Illumina HiSeq2000. SOAPnuke was used to process the raw data, throwing out any read that contained adapters or uncalled bases, had a mean Phred below 15, or lacked an exact constant-primer or identifier match. High-quality paired reads were merged using COPE v1.2.5, and each unique nucleotide sequence was defined as a clonotype. MiTCR v1.1 was used to align clonotypes to the IMGT TRBV, TRBD and TRBJ reference segments. The analysis included only V-J combinations with a frequency above 0.0001, which together covered more than 98% of the repertoires. The TCS score was defined as F50 (clonal expansion) divided by E x V (chaos), with BLOSUM62-based TCRdist calculated between CDR3 peptides within each V-J. Welch's t-statistics and random forest reduced roughly 540 V-J features to about 13, which were used in a naive Bayes classifier (R e1071). Sample size was not statistically predetermined, and blinding of investigators to group allocation was not performed. The paper reports TCR Vbeta CDR3 sequencing of some 140 peripheral blood samples: 40 or so ophthalmopathy, roughly 80 hyperthyroidism and some 17 progressor patients.

The TCR was taken from a woman aged 25 to 39 with Graves disease. Donor details come from another sample of the same person, matched by shared clones. The rearrangement joined TRBV12-3 or TRBV12-4 to TRBJ1-1, with the identity of the D gene unclear. The sample was peripheral blood mononuclear cells (PBMCs), taken at new diagnosis, from a patient treated with antithyroid drugs. The nucleotide sequence is given as TGTGCCAGCACCCGAGGCCCTGGGGCTTTCTTT. This sequence encodes CASTRGPGAFF.